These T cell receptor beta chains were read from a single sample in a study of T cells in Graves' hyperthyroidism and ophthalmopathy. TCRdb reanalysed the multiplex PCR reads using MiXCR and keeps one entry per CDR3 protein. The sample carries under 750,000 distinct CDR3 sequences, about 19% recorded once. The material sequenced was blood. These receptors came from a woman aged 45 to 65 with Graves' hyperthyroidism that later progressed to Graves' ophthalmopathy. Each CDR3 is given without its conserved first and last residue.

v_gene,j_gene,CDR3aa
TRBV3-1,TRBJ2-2,ASSQAGGNGELF
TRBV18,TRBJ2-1,ASSPIGGAYNEQF
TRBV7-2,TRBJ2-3,ASSFGSRTDTQY
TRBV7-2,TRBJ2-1,ASSLETSLSSYNEQF
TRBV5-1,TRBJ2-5,ASHPGVEETQY
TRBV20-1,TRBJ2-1,SASYRGPYNEQF
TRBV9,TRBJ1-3,ASGVHSGNTIY
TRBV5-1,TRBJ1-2,ASSSGTGGNSFAGYT
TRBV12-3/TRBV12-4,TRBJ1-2,ASSLASEGNYGYT
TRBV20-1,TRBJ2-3,SASLAGRTDTQY
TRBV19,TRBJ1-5,ASSIHGGNQPQH
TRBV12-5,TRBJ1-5,ASGSGTGGAQPQH
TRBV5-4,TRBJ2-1,ASSSLQGMSRPGEQF
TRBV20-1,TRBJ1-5,SARAGEVGNQPQH
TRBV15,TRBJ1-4,ATSREVGFEEEKLF
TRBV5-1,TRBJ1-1,ASSLWGGDEAF
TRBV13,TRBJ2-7,ASRASGASSYEQY
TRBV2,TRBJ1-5,ATGGGNQPQH
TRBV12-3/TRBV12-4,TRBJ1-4,ASSDSIKEEKLF
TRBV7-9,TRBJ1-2,ASSIPGQGLREGYT
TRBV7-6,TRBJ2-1,ASSVGQGSFGNEQF
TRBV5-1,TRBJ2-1,ASSLGGTTGNHEQF
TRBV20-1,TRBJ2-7,SASDRDYEQY
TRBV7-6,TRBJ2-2,ASSSLAGSAGELF
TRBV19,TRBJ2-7,ASIRKDRDEQY
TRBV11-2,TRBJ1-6,ASSLHAGSGSPLH
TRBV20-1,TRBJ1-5,SARRAEDQPQH
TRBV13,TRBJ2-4,ASSSWEGEKNIQY
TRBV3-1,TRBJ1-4,ASSQDVSGEGEKLF
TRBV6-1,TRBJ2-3,ASSEVLAGSYPITDTQY
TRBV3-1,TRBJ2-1,ASSQDSGIYNEQF
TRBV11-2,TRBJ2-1,ASSLGSDLYNEQF
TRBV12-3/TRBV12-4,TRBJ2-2,ASSLFPSNTGELF
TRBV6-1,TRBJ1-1,ASSNRDRGTEAF
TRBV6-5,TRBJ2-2,ASSYFRSWGANTGELF
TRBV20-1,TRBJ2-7,SARFTGTSKYEQY
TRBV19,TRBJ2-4,ASSKLLYGTAGGDIQY
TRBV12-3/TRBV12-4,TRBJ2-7,ASSLVGTRIGEQY
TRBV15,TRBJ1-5,ATSSRMAGKRVGQPRH
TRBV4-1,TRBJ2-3,ASSQDRNTDTQY
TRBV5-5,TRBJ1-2,ASSLAAGTGGFGGYT
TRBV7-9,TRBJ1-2,ASSLGPDRVLYGYT
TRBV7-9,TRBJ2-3,ASSPSWAGGWKDTQY
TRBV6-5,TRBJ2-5,ASSYIEGETQY
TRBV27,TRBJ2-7,ASRRQGAMVEQY
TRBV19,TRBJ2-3,ASSLTSGGPASTDTQY
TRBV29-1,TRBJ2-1,SVEDPSDGYNEQF
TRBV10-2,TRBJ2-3,ASYPGADTQY
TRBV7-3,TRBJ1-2,ASSLSPTDGYT
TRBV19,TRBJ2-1,ASMGAAGLGGEQF